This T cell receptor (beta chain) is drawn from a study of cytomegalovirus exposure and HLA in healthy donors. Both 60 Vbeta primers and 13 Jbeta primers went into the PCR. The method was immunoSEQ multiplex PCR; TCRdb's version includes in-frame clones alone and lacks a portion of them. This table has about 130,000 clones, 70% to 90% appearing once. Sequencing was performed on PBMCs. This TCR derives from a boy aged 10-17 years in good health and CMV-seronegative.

The CDR3 sequence is CASRTRPQVGGYTF. In DNA, the CDR3 is TGCGCCAGCAGAACGCGACCCCAGGTGGGTGGCTACACCTTC. The chain employs TRBV5-1 and TRBJ1-2; D is ambiguous. The CDR3 length is 14 residues. Trimming removed 5 bases from V and 7 bases from J, with 18 bases in between. Germline V gives CDR1 SGHRS, CDR2 YFSETQ. Supplemented by reference TRBV5-1 and TRBJ1-2, the full variable domain reads KAGVTQTPRYLIKTRGQQVTLSCSPISGHRSVSWYQQTPGQGLQFLFEYFSETQRNKGNFPGRFSGRQFSNSRSEMNVSTLELGDSALYLCASRTRPQVGGYTFGSGTRLTVV.